The sequence of this T cell receptor (beta chain) was determined in a study of blood T cell repertoires in COVID-19. The wider study: Whether acute or convalescent, the COVID-19 samples came from the United States, Italy and Spain.

Under the authors' procedure: Cell counts per sample came from amplifying reference gene primers. This table comes from immunoSEQ multiplex PCR, and its TCRdb copy is limited to in-frame clones, with some not included. V and J calls and clone size follow that table, whereas D and trimming were derived from the DNA. The sample lists 200,000 to 300,000 clones; 91% were seen once. Seattle's enrolled individuals joined amid active infection and were then monitored longitudinally. This CDR3 spans 15 amino acids. Trimming removed 5 bases from V and 13 bases from J; junction bases left unmatched: 14. Germline V gives CDR1 SGHVS, CDR2 FQNEAQ.

The sequenced sample consisted of peripheral blood. This receptor was taken from a person aged 18 to 30 with COVID-19, enrolled during active disease. This sequence joins TRBV7-8 and TRBJ2-1; 10 bases map to TRBD2. CDR3 in DNA: TGTGCCAGCAGCCGAGATCTAGCGGGAGCAGCAGAACAGTTCTTC. Protein: CASSRDLAGAAEQFF.